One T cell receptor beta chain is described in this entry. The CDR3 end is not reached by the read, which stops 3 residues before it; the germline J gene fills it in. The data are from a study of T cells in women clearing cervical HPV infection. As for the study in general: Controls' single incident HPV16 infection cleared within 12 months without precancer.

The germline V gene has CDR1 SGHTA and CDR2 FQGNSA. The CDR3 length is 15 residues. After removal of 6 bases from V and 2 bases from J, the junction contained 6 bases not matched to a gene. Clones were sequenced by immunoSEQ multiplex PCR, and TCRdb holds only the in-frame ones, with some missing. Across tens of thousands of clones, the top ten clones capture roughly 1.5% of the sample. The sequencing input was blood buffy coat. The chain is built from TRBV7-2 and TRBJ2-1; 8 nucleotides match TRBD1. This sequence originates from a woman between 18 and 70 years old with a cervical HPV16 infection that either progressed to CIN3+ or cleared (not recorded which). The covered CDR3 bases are TGTGCCAGCAGTCCAAGGACAGGGACCTACAATGAG. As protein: CASSPRTGTYNE. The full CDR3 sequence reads CASSPRTGTYNEQFF.